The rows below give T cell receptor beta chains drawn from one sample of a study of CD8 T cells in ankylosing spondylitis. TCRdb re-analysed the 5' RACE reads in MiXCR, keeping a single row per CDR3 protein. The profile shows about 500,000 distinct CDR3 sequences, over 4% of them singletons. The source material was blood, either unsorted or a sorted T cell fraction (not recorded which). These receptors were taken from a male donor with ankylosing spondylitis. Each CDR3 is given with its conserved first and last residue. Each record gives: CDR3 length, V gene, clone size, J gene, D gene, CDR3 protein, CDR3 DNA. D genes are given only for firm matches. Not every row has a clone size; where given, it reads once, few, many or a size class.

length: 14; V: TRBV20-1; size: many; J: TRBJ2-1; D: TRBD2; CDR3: CSARTAGVHNEQFF; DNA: TGCAGTGCTAGAACAGCGGGGGTCCACAATGAGCAGTTCTTC
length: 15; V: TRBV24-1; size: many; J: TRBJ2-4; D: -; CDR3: CATSERGATKNIQYF; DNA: TGTGCCACCAGTGAGCGAGGGGCGACCAAAAACATTCAGTACTTC
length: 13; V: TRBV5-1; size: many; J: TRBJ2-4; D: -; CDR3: CASSLEPSNIQYF; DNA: TGCGCCAGCAGCTTGGAGCCGTCTAACATTCAGTACTTC
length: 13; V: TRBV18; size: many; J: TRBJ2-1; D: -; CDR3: CASSRDRTSVEFF; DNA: TGTGCCAGCTCACGGGACAGGACTAGCGTGGAGTTCTTC
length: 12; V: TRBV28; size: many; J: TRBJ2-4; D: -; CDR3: CASSSFTSIQYF; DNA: TGTGCCAGCAGTTCCTTTACTTCTATTCAGTACTTC
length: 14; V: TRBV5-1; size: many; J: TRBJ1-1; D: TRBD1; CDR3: CASTLDRGRTEAFF; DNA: TGCGCCAGCACCCTCGACAGGGGGCGGACTGAAGCTTTCTTT
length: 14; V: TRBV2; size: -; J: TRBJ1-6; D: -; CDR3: CASSETVRNSPLHF; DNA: TGTGCCAGCAGTGAAACGGTTAGGAATTCACCCCTCCACTTT
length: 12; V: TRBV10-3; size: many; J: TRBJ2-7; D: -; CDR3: CAIRDTSYEQYF; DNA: TGTGCCATCAGGGACACCAGCTACGAGCAGTACTTC
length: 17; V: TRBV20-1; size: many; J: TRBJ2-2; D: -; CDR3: CSARVRRSGWATGELFF; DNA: TGCAGTGCTAGAGTTCGTCGGAGCGGGTGGGCCACCGGGGAGCTGTTTTTT
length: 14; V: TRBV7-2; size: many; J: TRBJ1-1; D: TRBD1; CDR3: CASSSQTGDTEAFF; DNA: TGTGCCAGCAGCTCGCAGACAGGGGACACTGAAGCTTTCTTT
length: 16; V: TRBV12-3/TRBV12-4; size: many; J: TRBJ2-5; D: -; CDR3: CASSRETGDPVGTQYF; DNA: TGTGCCAGCAGTCGAGAAACCGGGGACCCAGTGGGGACCCAGTACTTC
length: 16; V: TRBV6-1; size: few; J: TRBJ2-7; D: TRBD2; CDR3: CASSDPGRGALYEQYF; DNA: TGTGCCAGCAGTGACCCCGGGCGGGGGGCCCTTTACGAGCAGTACTTC
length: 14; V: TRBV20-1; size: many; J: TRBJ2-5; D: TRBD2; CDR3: CSARGTSGTETQYF; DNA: TGCAGTGCTAGAGGGACTAGCGGGACGGAGACCCAGTACTTC
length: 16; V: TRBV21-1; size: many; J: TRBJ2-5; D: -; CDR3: CASSRGGTALQETQYF; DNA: TGTGCCAGCAGCAGGGGGGGGACAGCCTTACAAGAGACCCAGTACTTC
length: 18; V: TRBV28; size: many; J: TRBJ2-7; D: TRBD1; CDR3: CASSSYLRWDRLTYEQYF; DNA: TGTGCCAGCAGTTCGTACCTCCGGTGGGACAGGCTAACCTACGAGCAGTACTTC
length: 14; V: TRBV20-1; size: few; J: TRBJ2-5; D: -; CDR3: CSARDPTSQETQYF; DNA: TGCAGTGCTAGAGACCCGACTAGCCAAGAGACCCAGTACTTC
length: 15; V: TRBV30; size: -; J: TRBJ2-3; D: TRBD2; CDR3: CAWGGSGDARDTQYF; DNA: TGTGCCTGGGGAGGTAGCGGGGACGCACGGGATACGCAGTATTTT
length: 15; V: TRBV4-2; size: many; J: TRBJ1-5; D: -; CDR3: CASSQEGPPSLPQHF; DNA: TGTGCCAGCAGCCAAGAAGGGCCGCCCAGTCTTCCCCAGCATTTT
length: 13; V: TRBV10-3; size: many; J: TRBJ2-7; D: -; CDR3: CASRGGASYEQYF; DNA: TGTGCCTCCAGGGGGGGGGCTTCCTACGAGCAGTACTTC
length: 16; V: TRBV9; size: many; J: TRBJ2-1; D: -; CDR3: CASSVVEGLLIYEQFF; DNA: TGTGCCAGCAGCGTAGTTGAGGGGCTCCTAATATATGAGCAGTTCTTC
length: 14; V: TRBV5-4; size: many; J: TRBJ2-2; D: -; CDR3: CASSLLGETGELFF; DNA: TGTGCCAGCAGCTTGTTAGGTGAAACCGGGGAGCTGTTTTTT
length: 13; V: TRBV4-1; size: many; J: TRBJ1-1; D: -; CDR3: CASSQEGATEAFF; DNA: TGCGCCAGCAGCCAAGAAGGGGCAACTGAAGCTTTCTTT
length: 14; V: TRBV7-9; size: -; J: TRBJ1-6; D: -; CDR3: CASSLGPRGSPLHF; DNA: TGTGCCAGCAGCTTAGGCCCGAGGGGTTCACCCCTCCACTTT
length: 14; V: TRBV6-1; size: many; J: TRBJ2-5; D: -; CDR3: CASRPWTEEETQYF; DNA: TGTGCCAGCAGACCCTGGACGGAAGAAGAGACCCAGTACTTC
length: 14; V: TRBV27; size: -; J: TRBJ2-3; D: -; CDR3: CASSLFPDPDTQYF; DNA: TGTGCCAGCAGTCTATTCCCGGACCCGGATACGCAGTATTTT
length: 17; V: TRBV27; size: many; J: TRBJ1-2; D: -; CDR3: CASSLGFTVTGSYGYTF; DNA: TGTGCCAGCAGTTTAGGGTTTACCGTTACAGGTAGCTATGGCTACACCTTC
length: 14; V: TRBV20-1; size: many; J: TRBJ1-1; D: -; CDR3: CSARDSGYNTEAFF; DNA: TGCAGTGCTAGAGATTCGGGGTACAACACTGAAGCTTTCTTT
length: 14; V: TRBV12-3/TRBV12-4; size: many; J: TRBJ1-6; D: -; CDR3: CASSEAGARSPLHF; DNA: TGTGCCAGCAGTGAAGCCGGGGCCAGGTCACCCCTCCACTTT
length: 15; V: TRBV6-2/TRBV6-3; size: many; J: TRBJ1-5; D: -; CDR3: CASRSPGHSNQPQHF; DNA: TGTGCCAGTAGGTCTCCAGGGCATAGCAATCAGCCCCAGCATTTT
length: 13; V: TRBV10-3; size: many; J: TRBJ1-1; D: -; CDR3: CAISNDRNTEAFF; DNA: TGTGCCATCTCTAACGACAGGAACACTGAAGCTTTCTTT
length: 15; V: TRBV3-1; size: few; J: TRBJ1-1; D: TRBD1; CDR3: CASSRQGARDTEAFF; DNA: TGTGCCAGCAGCCGACAGGGGGCCCGGGACACTGAAGCTTTCTTT
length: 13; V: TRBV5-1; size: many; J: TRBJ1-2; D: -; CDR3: CASTEGMGYGYTF; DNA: TGCGCCAGCACGGAAGGTATGGGCTATGGCTACACCTTC
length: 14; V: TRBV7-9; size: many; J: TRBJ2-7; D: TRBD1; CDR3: CASSLRDSLGEQYF; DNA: TGTGCCAGCAGCTTACGGGACAGCCTTGGCGAGCAGTACTTC
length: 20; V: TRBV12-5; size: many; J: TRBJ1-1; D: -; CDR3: CASGLVQLVRELGMNTEAFF; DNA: TGTGCTAGTGGTTTGGTACAACTCGTTCGGGAATTAGGGATGAACACTGAAGCTTTCTTT
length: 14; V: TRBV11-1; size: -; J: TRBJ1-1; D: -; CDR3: CASSGDRPDTEAFF; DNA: TGTGCCAGCAGCGGAGACAGGCCGGACACTGAAGCTTTCTTT
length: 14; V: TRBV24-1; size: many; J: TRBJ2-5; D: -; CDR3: CATSDSLTGETQYF; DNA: TGTGCCACCAGTGATTCTCTTACAGGGGAGACCCAGTACTTC